This TCR beta chain was profiled in a study of cytomegalovirus exposure and HLA in healthy donors. About the research overall: In a later analysis, the 100 to 150 validation repertoires were reported to have used the same platform as the 600 to 700 first-cohort repertoires.

From germline, CDR1 is LNHNV and CDR2 YYDKDF (reference sequence). This CDR3 spans 12 amino acids. V was pared by 6 bases and J by 1 base, with 6 bases between. On this clone: Antigen: not known. The same CDR3 is also encoded by other DNA sequences in this sample.

Study conclusions and caveats: A list of 150 or so TCR beta chains associated with cytomegalovirus was given. The classifier reportedly diagnosed cytomegalovirus status with high sensitivity and specificity.

Profiled with immunoSEQ multiplex PCR; TCRdb holds only in-frame clones, not every one. The table includes some 170,000 clones, approximately 86% detected once. The donors were in the approximately 120-subject validation cohort, distinct from the roughly 700-subject first cohort. Input material: PBMCs. V usage is TRBV15 and J usage is TRBJ1-1; D possibly corresponds to TRBD1 (5 bases). This TCR came from a man in his late teens or twenties in good health and CMV-seropositive. The CDR3 DNA follows: TGTGCCACCAGTACAGGGAACACTGAAGCTTTCTTT. This translates into CATSTGNTEAFF.